This T cell receptor (beta chain) comes out of a study of shared clonotypes between healthy human individuals. This CDR3 has 18 residues. Germline CDR1 reads WSHSY; CDR2 reads SAAADI. J lost 0 bases, V lost 6 bases, and 5 bases had no gene match. For unsorted PBMC, 300 ng DNA per replicate equaled approximately 30,000 T cell genomes. Scientists sequenced DNA from unsorted PBMC on ten immunoSEQ deep assay plates. Only in-frame clones appear in the TCRdb table, and some are missing; sequencing was by immunoSEQ multiplex PCR. The sample records about 510,000 clones, 75% to 85% being singletons. HIV-negative, healthy adults without recent acute infections or vaccinations were the donors. Nashville, Tennessee was home to all donors, each a Caucasian adult.

Sequenced material: PBMCs. The sequence came from a woman in her thirties or forties in good health. Some clones in this sample may be carry-over from other donors' samples. The chain has TRBV10-2 and TRBJ2-2; 15 bases fit TRBD2. The CDR3 here is CASRGGTSGRTNTGELFF. As DNA, the CDR3 is TGCGCCAGCAGAGGGGGGACTAGCGGGAGGACGAACACCGGGGAGCTGTTTTTT.